This section outlines one TCR beta chain sequence together with its context. Its matching antigen is unknown. The source of the sample is a study of PD-1 blockade in classical Hodgkin lymphoma. Study-level results: The repertoire differences lack a defined cause, possibly disease activity or prior therapy. By C4D1, diversity of CD4+ TCRs had risen significantly, whereas that of CD8+ TCRs had not.

Each patient relapsed following autologous stem cell transplantation, and prior brentuximab vedotin exposure differed. Best outcomes ranged across complete response, partial response and progressive disease. Profiled with immunoSEQ multiplex PCR; TCRdb holds only in-frame clones, not every one. The table has 45,000 to 55,000 clones, over 70% seen once. In germline, CDR1 is SNHLY, CDR2 FYNNEI. Trimming left V 8 bases short and J 0 bases short, with 20 bases between. The CDR3 loop spans 17 amino acids. The sequence derives from a human donor with classical Hodgkin lymphoma. The sample consisted of peripheral blood mononuclear cells (PBMCs), taken at baseline. V is TRBV2 and J is TRBJ1-3, with a possible D match to TRBD1 (6 bases). The CDR3: CASGGSGTLLSGNTIYF. The CDR3 DNA sequence: TGTGCCAGCGGAGGGTCCGGGACACTACTCTCTGGAAACACCATATATTTT.